The following is a T cell receptor (beta chain) sequence with its context. Its antigen is still unknown. No per-base quality is available; no much larger clone lies one base away. These data belong to a study of cytomegalovirus exposure and HLA in healthy donors (TCRdb year 2017). In the study overall: An earlier analysis of 550 to 700 of the donors reported more than 250 Gb of sequence data and around 110 million unique TCR beta sequences from 150 million to 200 million T cells. Roughly 310 gigabases of sequencing data and tens of millions of unique TCR sequences were included in an early release covering several hundred HLA-typed donors. The genetic ancestry cluster associated with self-reported Caucasian donors included 81% of the 398 genotyped donors. The study aimed to test whether signatures of past pathogen exposure could be identified by cataloging public T cell receptors. Using immunosequencing, the study profiled T cell repertoires from 500 to 800 subjects and related those repertoires to cytomegalovirus serostatus. Besides the first cohort of about 730 subjects, a separate validation cohort made up of about 120 different subjects was used. To predict cytomegalovirus infection status, the study brought together high-throughput TCR immunosequencing, statistical association of individual TCRs with disease status, and machine learning. A later analysis re-examined previously published TCR beta repertoires from several hundred donors and added high-resolution HLA genotyping to investigate patterns of TCR occurrence. In the later analysis, no new phenotypic data were used to find candidate immune exposures; instead, reliance was placed on TCR beta sequences and their occurrence across donors. An earlier analysis of 587 of the donors used high-throughput TCR beta sequencing to judge whether each TCR beta V gene segment behaved as functional or pseudogenic. Donor age, sex, ethnicity and CMV serostatus were collected together with the repertoire data. A later genetic analysis used genome-wide SNP genotypes for about three fifths of the 666 donors, treating that subset as a discovery cohort. Every repertoire in the discovery cohort had been generated on one and the same sequencing platform. Both class I and class II loci were covered by HLA typing, at four-digit resolution. Typing coverage differed by locus: A, B, C, DRB1 and DQB1 were typed in about 620-630 donors, DQA1 in 500 to 550, DPA1 in 600 to 610, and DPB1 in 450 to 480. Because of strong linkage in the cohort, roughly five DR-DQ haplotypes were treated as single units for association and clustering. Among almost 400 genotyped donors of the cohort, an average of roughly 240,000 unique TCR beta nucleotide sequences were sequenced per donor, approximately 20% of them non-productive.

Overall study outcomes, separate from this receptor: About 17 rarely observed V segments, including chromosome 9 orphons, were excluded from the earlier analysis of just under 600 of the donors because counts were too low. The study listed 150 to 200 TCR beta chains as associated with cytomegalovirus. It was suggested by the authors that the approach could potentially be generalized to other disease states and immunological phenotypes. In an earlier analysis of more than 450 of the donors, most TCR beta V segments were observed in productive rearrangements about 87% or about 30% of the time, broadly matching IMGT annotations. Because HLA typing was unavailable for some donors at each locus, only the typed subset was used in association tests. The sequencing pipeline was judged likely to have produced a cluster of highly shared sequence variants as a technical artifact. The classifier was reported to diagnose cytomegalovirus status with high specificity and sensitivity in both the original cohort and the validation cohort. Presence/absence analyses assumed roughly uniform sequencing depth across donors, an assumption that may not hold. When HLA alleles, especially DR and DQ, strongly co-occurred, attributing TCR associations to individual alleles was difficult. Only TCR beta chains were sequenced in this cohort, and the absence of alpha or paired-chain data limited detectable features. Some IMGT-functional V segments, including TRBV6-2 and TRBV6-3, could not be distinguished by the 87-base-pair reads and were therefore excluded. According to a later genetic analysis, donors in an Asian-associated ancestry cluster had fewer N-insertions in productive TCRs than the roughly 660-donor mean. A later analysis associated approximately 17,000 TCR beta sequences with specific HLA alleles at a false discovery rate of 0.05. In a later analysis, several top co-occurrence clusters were reported to appear linked to parvovirus B19, influenza, CMV and Epstein-Barr virus. In a later genetic analysis, a missense DCLRE1C variant was associated with V-gene and J-gene trimming of TCR beta chains, and the association was replicated in an independent cohort. According to a later analysis, most CMV-associated TCR beta chains appeared to be HLA-restricted, and the HLA associations seemed to be driven largely by CMV exposure. A later analysis found that TCR association rates varied across HLA loci, with DRB1 alleles showing the most associated TCRs and HLA-C alleles the fewest. In vitro tests confirmed that a few of the cytomegalovirus-associated TCR beta chains recognize cytomegalovirus antigens. Linkage disequilibrium might explain the correlated functional status among segregating V segments, but an unknown experimental factor could not be excluded. A later analysis found that HLA-associated TCR beta chains were more clonally expanded and had lower generation probabilities than equally common non-associated chains. Most TCR sequences were seen in very few donors, while some public TCRs were found in many individuals. A further reported finding was that TCR beta sequences accurately predicted the HLA-A and HLA-B alleles for most subjects in the first cohort. CMV serostatus was the only immune exposure information available for the cohort.

The cohort consisted of more than 650 healthy bone marrow donors. All cohort members were sampled while nominally healthy, although unrecorded immune exposures were likely present. The donor tested CMV seropositive and was one of the 289 seropositive cohort members. Every donor gave a peripheral blood sample, and the peripheral blood mononuclear cells from that sample were used for TCR beta sequencing. Genomic DNA extraction from the blood cell samples was performed with the Qiagen DNeasy Blood Extraction Kit. V loses 4 bases, J loses 4 bases, and the germline ends lie 5 bases apart. The CDR3 measures 12 amino acids from cysteine to phenylalanine. The retained sequence is limited to the CDR3, 36 bases, with the frame set at the first base. The germline V gene sets CDR1 to MNHEY and CDR2 to SVGAGI. The library was generated by the immunoSEQ multiplex PCR assay. The multiplex PCR relied on a mix of 60 forward primers for TCR Vbeta segments and 13 reverse primers for TCR Jbeta segments. A multiplex PCR assay on genomic DNA amplified the CDR3 region of rearranged TCR beta genes. The amplified TCR beta libraries were sequenced on the Illumina HiSeq System as 87-base-pair reads. Turning to the authors' computational methods: In a later analysis, 70 million to 95 million unique TCR beta chains were counted across the roughly 700 repertoires, and roughly 10 million of these chains were shared by at least two donors. Raw reads were error-corrected and collapsed into unique sequences by a nearest-neighbor algorithm in which closely related sequences were merged to remove PCR and sequencing errors. To assign V, D and J gene segments, CDR3 sequences were aligned to IMGT reference sequences. For a sequence to be retained, a match of at least six nucleotides to both a V gene segment and a J gene segment was required. A rearrangement was called productive if the CDR3 had no stop codons and remained in frame with V and J, and every other rearrangement was called non-productive. Following IMGT convention, CDR3 was defined as the stretch from the second conserved V-encoded cysteine to the conserved J-encoded phenylalanine. The earlier analysis of about 610 of the donors excluded any sequence lacking an unambiguous match to a single V gene segment. An earlier analysis of approximately 590 of the donors classified V segments as functional when productive rearrangements were above 56.7% and as segregating when the standard deviation between donors was above 5%. To diagnose cytomegalovirus status from the catalog of TCR beta chain sequences, a statistical classification framework was built. V and J gene assignment, in a later analysis, came from comparing TCR nucleotide sequences with IMGT/GENE-DB human TR gene sequences. Using the TCRdist pipeline, a later analysis assigned CDR3 sequences along with most-parsimonious VDJ recombination scenarios. In a later analysis, every TCR beta chain was defined by the combination of its CDR3 amino acid sequence and its V-gene family, and reads without a unique V-gene family were dropped. In a later analysis, 550 to 650 highly shared, low-generation-probability nucleotide sequences were removed to address suspected cross-contamination and a sequencing artifact. In a later analysis, a clonal expansion index was calculated for each public chain from normalized within-repertoire ranks of inferred template counts. A later analysis computed generation probabilities with a VDJ recombination model fitted to out-of-frame rearrangements, and checked the results against IGoR. Hypergeometric tests were used in a later analysis to score TCR-TCR, TCR-HLA and TCR-CMV co-occurrence, with a repertoire-size bias correction applied to the TCR pairs. In a later analysis, false discovery rates were estimated by permuting HLA or CMV assignments 20 times. In a later analysis, co-occurring TCRs were grouped using DBSCAN, with TCRdist sequence similarity added in when clustering inside HLA-allele-positive subsets. For co-occurrence clustering, repertoires with fewer than 30,000 or more than 120,000 public chains were excluded, along with five repertoires with anomalous nucleotide sharing. Here the immuneACCESS table is served through TCRdb, limited to in-frame sequences with V and J called. Missing clones are a known gap in these copies; in checked studies unresolved V genes cover under half, and the rest lacks a known reason. V and J calls and clone size are as listed in that table; D and trimming were resolved from the DNA. This sample holds approximately 120,000 clones; around two thirds were observed only once. The biggest ten clones account for 4.5% to 5% of the sample.

The sample was PBMCs. The receptor was isolated from a man in his sixties in good health and CMV-seropositive. This sequence uses TRBV6-5 and TRBJ1-5; no confident D gene assignment can be made. The nucleotide sequence reads as follows: TGTGCCAGCAGTTTGTCTAATCAGCCCCAGCATTTT. It translates to CASSLSNQPQHF.